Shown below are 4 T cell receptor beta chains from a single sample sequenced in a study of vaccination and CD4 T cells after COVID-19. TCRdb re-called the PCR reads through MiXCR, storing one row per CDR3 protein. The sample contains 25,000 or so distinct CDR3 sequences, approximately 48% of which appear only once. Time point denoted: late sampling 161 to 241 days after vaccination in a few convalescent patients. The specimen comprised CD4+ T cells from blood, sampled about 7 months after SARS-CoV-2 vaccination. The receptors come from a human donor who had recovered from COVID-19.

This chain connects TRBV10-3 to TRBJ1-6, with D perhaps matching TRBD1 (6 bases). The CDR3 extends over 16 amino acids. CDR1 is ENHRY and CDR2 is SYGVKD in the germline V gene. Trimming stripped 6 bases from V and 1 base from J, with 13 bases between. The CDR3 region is CAIRAGAESYNSPLHF. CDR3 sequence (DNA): TGTGCCATCAGAGCAGGGGCCGAGTCCTATAATTCACCCCTCCACTTT.

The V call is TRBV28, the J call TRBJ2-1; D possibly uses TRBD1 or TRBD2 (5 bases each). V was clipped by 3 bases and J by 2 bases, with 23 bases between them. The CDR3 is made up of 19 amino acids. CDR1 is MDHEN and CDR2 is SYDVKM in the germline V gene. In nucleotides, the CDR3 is TGTGCCAGCAGTTTGGTACTTCGAGGATGGGACGTAACCTACAATGAGCAGTTCTTC. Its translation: CASSLVLRGWDVTYNEQFF.

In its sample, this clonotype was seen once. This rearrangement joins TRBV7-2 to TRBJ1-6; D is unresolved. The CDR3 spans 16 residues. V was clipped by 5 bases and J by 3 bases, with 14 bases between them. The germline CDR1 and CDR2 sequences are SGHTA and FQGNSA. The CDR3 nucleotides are TGTGCCAGCAGCGACTTTGGGTTCAACTATAATTCACCCCTCCACTTT. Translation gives CASSDFGFNYNSPLHF.

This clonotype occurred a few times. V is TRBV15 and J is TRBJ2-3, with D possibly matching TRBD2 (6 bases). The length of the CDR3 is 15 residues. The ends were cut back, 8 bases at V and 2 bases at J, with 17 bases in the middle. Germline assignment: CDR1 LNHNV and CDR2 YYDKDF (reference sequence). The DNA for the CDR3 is TGTGCCACCGGGTCGGGCGGGGCCGACACAGATACGCAGTATTTT. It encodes CATGSGGADTDTQYF.